The clone carrying this TCR beta chain was observed a handful of times. The antigen remains undetermined. V lost 4 bases and J 9 bases, leaving 13 bases between the germline ends. Germline V CDR1 and CDR2: SNHLY, FYNNEI. The CDR3 length is 13 residues. These data originate in a study of early T cells in non-severe SARS-CoV-2 infection. Study information: Sequencing input comprised bulk RNA from unsorted whole blood; chain pairing was not available.

Study-wide points: VDJdb matching favored anti-spike CD8 responses, missing private and CD4 specificities.

Unique molecular identifiers were added to individual cDNA molecules. MiXCR was run by TCRdb on the 5' RACE reads, yielding one entry per CDR3 protein. The profile shows tens of thousands of distinct CDR3 sequences, about 12% of them singletons. The clonotype was recovered from an adult who was a healthcare worker with PCR-confirmed SARS-CoV-2 infection or an uninfected control (not recorded which). The rearrangement links TRBV2 to TRBJ1-5; possible D gene TRBD1, 5 bases. Sequencing used whole blood. The CDR3 DNA sequence: TGTGCCAGCAGTGTGGGGGGACTTCCGCCCCAGCATTTT. Translating it yields CASSVGGLPPQHF.